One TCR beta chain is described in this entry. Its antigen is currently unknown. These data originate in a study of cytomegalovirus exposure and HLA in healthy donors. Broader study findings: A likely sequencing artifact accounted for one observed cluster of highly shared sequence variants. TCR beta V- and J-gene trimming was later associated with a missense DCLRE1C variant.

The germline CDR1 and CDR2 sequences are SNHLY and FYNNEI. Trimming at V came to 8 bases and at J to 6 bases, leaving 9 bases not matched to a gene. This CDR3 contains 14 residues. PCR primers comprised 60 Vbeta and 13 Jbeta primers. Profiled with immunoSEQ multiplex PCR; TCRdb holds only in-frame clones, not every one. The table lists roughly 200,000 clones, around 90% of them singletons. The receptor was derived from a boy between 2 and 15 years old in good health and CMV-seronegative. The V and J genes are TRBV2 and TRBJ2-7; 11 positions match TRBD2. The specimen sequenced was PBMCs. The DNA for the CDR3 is TGTGCCAGCCTTACACTAGCGGGAGAGGTCGAGCAGTACTTC. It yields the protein CASLTLAGEVEQYF.